This entry lists 16 T cell receptor beta chains sequenced from one sample in a study of blood T cell repertoires in COVID-19. Repertoires were generated with immunoSEQ multiplex PCR, while TCRdb's copy carries only in-frame clones and drops some. This sample has about 280,000 clones, with about four fifths found just once. Sequencing input: PBMCs or T cells enriched from blood (not recorded which). The receptors stem from a man aged 35 to 55 who had been exposed to COVID-19.

The CDR3 DNA reads as TGTGCCAGCAGCGCCAGGGGGGCAGAGACCCAGTACTTC. It is translated as CASSARGAETQYF. V usage is TRBV7-2 and J usage is TRBJ2-5, with D possibly TRBD1 on 7 matching bases. CDR1 is SGHTA and CDR2 is FQGNSA in the germline V gene. There are 13 residues in the CDR3. Trimming stripped 5 bases from V and 4 bases from J, with 11 bases between.

This rearrangement joins TRBV18 to TRBJ1-2; D unclear. The CDR3 is 18 residues long. Germline V CDR1 and CDR2: KGHSH, LQKENI. Deletions cut 3 bases from V and 0 bases from J, with 20 bases between. As DNA, the CDR3 is TGTGCCAGCTCACCGGGAGGGATGTCCCCCGCGTCTAACTATGGCTACACCTTC. Encoded protein: CASSPGGMSPASNYGYTF.

This rearrangement joins TRBV7-6 to TRBJ2-2, with D perhaps TRBD1 (6 bases). The CDR3 covers 14 residues. The germline gives CDR1 SGHVS, CDR2 FNYEAQ. V lost 1 base to trimming and J lost 5 bases, with 8 bases between them. CDR3 in DNA: TGTGCCAGCAGCTTAGACAGGGAAACCGGGGAGCTGTTTTTT. This codes for CASSLDRETGELFF.

This clone was found once. This rearrangement joins TRBV7-3 to TRBJ2-1; D ambiguous. There are 13 residues in the CDR3. With 5 bases removed from V and 13 bases from J, the gap between germline ends came to 18 bases. The germline V gene encodes CDR1 SGHTA and CDR2 FQGTGA. The CDR3 reads CASSPASGGRQFF. For the CDR3, the DNA is TGTGCCAGCAGCCCCGCCTCGGGTGGAAGACAGTTCTTC.

This clone was found once. The chain links TRBV3-1 (or the pseudogene TRBV3-2) to TRBJ2-1; D is uncertain. Trimming stripped 4 bases from V and 10 bases from J, with 8 bases between. CDR1 is LGHDT, CDR2 YNNKEL, per germline (reference sequence). There are 11 residues in the CDR3. In DNA, the CDR3 is TGTGCCAGCAGCCGCCTAGTGGAGCAGTTCTTC. Its translation is CASSRLVEQFF.

Comments on this clone: Within the sample, other DNA sequences also encode this same CDR3. The chain joins TRBV5-1 to TRBJ2-7; 8 bases align to TRBD1. Germline V gene data show CDR1 as SGHRS and CDR2 as YFSETQ. With V trimmed by 4 bases and J by 6 bases, 6 bases remained unmatched. The CDR3 sequence is 13 residues long. The CDR3 nucleotides are TGCGCCAGCAGCCTCGGACAGGGTGGCGAGCAGTACTTC. Protein product: CASSLGQGGEQYF.

The chain combines TRBV7-8 with TRBJ2-1; 12 nucleotides agree with TRBD1. Germline loops: CDR1 SGHVS, CDR2 FQNEAQ. CDR3 length: 17 amino acids. With V trimmed by 5 bases and J by 9 bases, 14 bases remained unmatched. The chain's CDR3 is CASSPEVGTGGRGEQFF. The CDR3 DNA sequence: TGTGCCAGCAGCCCGGAGGTAGGGACAGGGGGCAGGGGTGAGCAGTTCTTC.

CDR3 nucleotides: TGTGCCAGCAGTGAGACGGGTGTCGGGGAGCTGTTTTTT. Amino acid sequence: CASSETGVGELFF. The chain has TRBV6-4 and TRBJ2-2; D remains unclear. The germline gives CDR1 MRHNA, CDR2 SNTAGT. The CDR3 length is 13 residues. V lost 3 bases, J lost 7 bases, and 9 bases lay in between.

The chain links TRBV28 to TRBJ2-7, with 7 bases that match TRBD1. This CDR3 contains 17 residues. Losses at the gene ends were 4 bases for V and 2 bases for J; bases not matched to a gene: 14. The germline gives CDR1 MDHEN, CDR2 SYDVKM. CDR3 amino acids: CASSSYYLGQKPYEQYF. In DNA form, the CDR3 reads TGTGCCAGCAGTTCGTATTATTTGGGACAGAAACCCTACGAGCAGTACTTC. The complete variable domain, with remaining parts taken from reference TRBV28 and TRBJ2-7, reads DVKVTQSSRYLVKRTGEKVFLECVQDMDHENMFWYRQDPGLGLRLIYFSYDVKMKEKGDIPEGYSVSREKKERFSLILESASTNQTSMYLCASSSYYLGQKPYEQYFGPGTRLTVT.

The V and J genes are TRBV10-1 and TRBJ2-3; 7 positions match TRBD2. The CDR3 sequence is 15 residues long. CDR1 and CDR2 (germline): WNHNN, SYGVQD (reference sequence). V shed 8 bases and J 0 bases; nucleotides not matched to a gene: 8. The CDR3 DNA is TGCGCCAGCCTCAAGCGGGGACGGAGCACAGATACGCAGTATTTT. Amino acids: CASLKRGRSTDTQYF.

The chain recombines TRBV7-3 with TRBJ2-3; D unresolved. The CDR3 spans 15 residues. V was trimmed by 2 bases and J by 3 bases, leaving 12 bases between them. The germline CDR1 and CDR2 sequences are SGHTA and FQGTGA. This CDR3 reads CASSLGRLVTDTQYF. For the CDR3, the DNA is TGTGCCAGCAGCTTAGGGCGCTTAGTAACAGATACGCAGTATTTT.

The V call is TRBV18, the J call TRBJ2-5, with a tentative D call TRBD2 (5 bases). V was shortened by 1 base and J by 2 bases, with 11 bases between the two germline ends. Germline lookup yields CDR1 KGHSH and CDR2 LQKENI. This CDR3 is built from 15 residues. The CDR3 is CASSPRTGRQETQYF. CDR3 DNA sequence: TGTGCCAGCTCACCACGAACGGGAAGACAAGAGACCCAGTACTTC.

The CDR3 is CASKWLGGDSAAFF. In DNA, the CDR3 is TGTGCCAGCAAGTGGTTGGGAGGAGATTCGGCAGCTTTCTTT. This chain uses TRBV27 with TRBJ1-1; D call uncertain. Germline V gene lookup returns CDR1 MNHEY and CDR2 SMNVEV (reference sequence). Trimming took 7 bases from V and 10 from J, leaving 22 bases between them. This CDR3 is 14 amino acids long.

The rearrangement joins TRBV6-5 to TRBJ1-1, with D possibly matching TRBD1 (5 bases). Trimming left V 8 bases short and J 4 bases short, with 14 bases between. CDR3 length equals 13 residues. Germline CDR1 is MNHEY and CDR2 is SVGAGI. Here the CDR3 DNA reads TGTGCCAGCCTTACCCCCAGGGCCACTGAAGCTTTCTTT. Its translation: CASLTPRATEAFF.

This sequence joins TRBV3-1 (or the pseudogene TRBV3-2) and TRBJ1-5; D not resolved. V lost 1 base to trimming and J lost 6 bases, with 10 bases between them. This CDR3 has 14 amino acids. Germline V lookup: CDR1 LGHDT, CDR2 YNNKEL (reference sequence). CDR3 protein: CASSQVRGGQPQHF. CDR3 nucleotide sequence: TGTGCCAGCAGCCAAGTTCGGGGTGGTCAGCCCCAGCATTTT.

The gene calls are TRBV6-5 and TRBJ1-5, with TRBD1 as a possible D gene (5 bases). V lost 2 bases and J lost 4, with 9 bases in between. CDR1 and CDR2 from the germline V gene are MNHEY and SVGAGI. The CDR3 is 14 amino acids. The CDR3 is CASSYRGQNQPQHF. CDR3 sequence (DNA): TGTGCCAGCAGTTACAGGGGTCAGAATCAGCCCCAGCATTTT.